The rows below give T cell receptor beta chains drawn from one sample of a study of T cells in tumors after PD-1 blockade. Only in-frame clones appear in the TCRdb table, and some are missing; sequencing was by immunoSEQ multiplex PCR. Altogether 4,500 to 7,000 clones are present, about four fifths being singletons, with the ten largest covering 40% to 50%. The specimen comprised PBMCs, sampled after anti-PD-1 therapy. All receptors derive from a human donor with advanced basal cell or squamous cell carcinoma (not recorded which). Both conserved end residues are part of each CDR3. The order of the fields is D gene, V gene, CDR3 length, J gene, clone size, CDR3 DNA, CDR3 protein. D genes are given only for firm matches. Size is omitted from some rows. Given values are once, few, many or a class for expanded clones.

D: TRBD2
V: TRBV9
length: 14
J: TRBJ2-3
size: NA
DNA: TGTGCCAGCAGCGTTAGCGGGGAACAGGGTACGCAGTATTTT
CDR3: CASSVSGEQGTQYF

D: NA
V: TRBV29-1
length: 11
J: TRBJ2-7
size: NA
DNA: TGCAGCGTTGAAATGGGCCACGAGCAGTACTTC
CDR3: CSVEMGHEQYF

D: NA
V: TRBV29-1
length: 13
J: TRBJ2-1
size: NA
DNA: TGCAGCGCCCTGACAGGTTCCTTGGCTGAGCAGTTCTTC
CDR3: CSALTGSLAEQFF

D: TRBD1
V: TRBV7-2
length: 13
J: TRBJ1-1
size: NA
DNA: TGTGCCAGCAGCTTACAGGGGGTGGCTGAAGCTTTCTTT
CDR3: CASSLQGVAEAFF

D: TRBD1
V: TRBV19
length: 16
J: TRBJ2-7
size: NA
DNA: TGTGCCAGTAGTATAGATTTTTTCAGGGGGCCCTACGAGCAGTACTTC
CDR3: CASSIDFFRGPYEQYF

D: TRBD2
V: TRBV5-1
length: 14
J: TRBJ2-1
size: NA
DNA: TGCGCCAGCAGCATCGGACTAGCGGGGAGTGAGCAGTTCTTC
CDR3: CASSIGLAGSEQFF

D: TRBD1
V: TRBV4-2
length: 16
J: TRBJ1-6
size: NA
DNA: TGTGCCAGCAGCCAAGAAGGGACAGGGAGTTATTCACCCCTCCACTTT
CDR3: CASSQEGTGSYSPLHF

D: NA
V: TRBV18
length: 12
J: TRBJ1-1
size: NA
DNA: TGTGCCAGCTCACCAGGGAACACTGAAGCTTTCTTT
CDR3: CASSPGNTEAFF

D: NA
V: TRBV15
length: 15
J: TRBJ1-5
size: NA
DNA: TGTGCCACCAGCAGAGCGAGGAGTTCTTATCAGCCCCAGCATTTT
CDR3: CATSRARSSYQPQHF

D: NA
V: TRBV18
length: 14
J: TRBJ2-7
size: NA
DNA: TGTGCCAGCTCATCGACACCAGTTCGGAACGAGCAGTACTTC
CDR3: CASSSTPVRNEQYF

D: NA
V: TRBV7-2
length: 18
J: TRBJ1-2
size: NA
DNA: TGTGCCAGCAGCCGTCGGGACCAACAGGGAAATTATGTCTATGGCTACACCTTC
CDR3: CASSRRDQQGNYVYGYTF

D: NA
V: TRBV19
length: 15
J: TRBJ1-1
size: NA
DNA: TGTGCCAGTAGTGTACGTAAGGCGATGAACACTGAAGCTTTCTTT
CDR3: CASSVRKAMNTEAFF

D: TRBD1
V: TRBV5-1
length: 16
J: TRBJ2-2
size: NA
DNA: TGCGCCAGCAGCTTGGGGGTGACAGGGGTCCCCGGGGAGCTGTTTTTT
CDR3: CASSLGVTGVPGELFF

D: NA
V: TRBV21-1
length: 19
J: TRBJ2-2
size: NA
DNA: TGTGCCAGCATCACGCGGCGGCTAGCGGGGGGCCCTAACACCGGGGAGCTGTTTTTT
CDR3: CASITRRLAGGPNTGELFF

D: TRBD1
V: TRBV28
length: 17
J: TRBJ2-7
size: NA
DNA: TGTGCCAGCAGTTCTTCCAGGGGGCTCGGGGCATCCTACGAGCAGTACTTC
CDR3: CASSSSRGLGASYEQYF

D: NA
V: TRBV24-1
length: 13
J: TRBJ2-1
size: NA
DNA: TGTGCCACCAGCTCAAGCGGGCGCAATGAGCAGTTCTTC
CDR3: CATSSSGRNEQFF

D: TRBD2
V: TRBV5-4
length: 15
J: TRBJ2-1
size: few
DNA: TGTGCCAGCAGCTCCGTAGCGGGGGGTTCTCTTGAGCAGTTCTTC
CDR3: CASSSVAGGSLEQFF

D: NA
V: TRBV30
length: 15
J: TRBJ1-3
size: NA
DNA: TGTGCCTGGAGGTCCCTTCTGACGCATGGAAACACCATATATTTT
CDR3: CAWRSLLTHGNTIYF

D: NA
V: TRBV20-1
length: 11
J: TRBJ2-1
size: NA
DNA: TGCAGTGCTACCAGGGGAAATGAGCAGTTCTTC
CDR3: CSATRGNEQFF

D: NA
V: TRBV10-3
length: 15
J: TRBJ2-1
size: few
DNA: TGTGCCAGCTTCCCGAACTCAGACAGGGAGGATGAGCAGTTCTTC
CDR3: CASFPNSDREDEQFF

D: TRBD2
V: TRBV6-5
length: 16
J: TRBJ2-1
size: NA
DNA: TGTGCCAGCAGTTACTCGTCTAGCGGGGGTTTCAATGAGCAGTTCTTC
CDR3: CASSYSSSGGFNEQFF

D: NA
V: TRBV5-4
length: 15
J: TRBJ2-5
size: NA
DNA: TGTGCCAGCAGCGGTCGACAACGATACCAAGAGACCCAGTACTTC
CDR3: CASSGRQRYQETQYF

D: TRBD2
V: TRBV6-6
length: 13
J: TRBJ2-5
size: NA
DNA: TGTGCCATAACTAGCGGGGGTAAAGAGACCCAGTACTTC
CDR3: CAITSGGKETQYF

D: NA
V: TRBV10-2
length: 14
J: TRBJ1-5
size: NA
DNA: TGCGCCAGCAGTGAGTCGGGGAGCAATCAGCCCCAGCATTTT
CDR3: CASSESGSNQPQHF

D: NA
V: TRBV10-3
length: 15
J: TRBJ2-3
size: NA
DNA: TGTGCCATCAGTGAGTCTGGACAGACCACAGATACGCAGTATTTT
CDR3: CAISESGQTTDTQYF

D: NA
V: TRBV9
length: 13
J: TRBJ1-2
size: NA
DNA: TGTGCCAGCAGCGTAGAGGCAGGCTATGGCTACACCTTC
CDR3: CASSVEAGYGYTF

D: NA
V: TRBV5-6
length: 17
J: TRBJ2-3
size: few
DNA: TGTGCCAGCAGCTTGGTACAGGCGCTAGGAGGGACAGATACGCAGTATTTT
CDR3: CASSLVQALGGTDTQYF

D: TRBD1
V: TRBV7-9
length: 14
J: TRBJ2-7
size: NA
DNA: TGTGCCAGCAGCTTAAGCAGGGGGCTTTACGAGCAGTACTTC
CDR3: CASSLSRGLYEQYF

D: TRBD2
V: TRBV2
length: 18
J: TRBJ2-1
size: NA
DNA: TGTGCCAGCAGCCTGACAGGGTGGGGGCTAGCGGGGGGTAATGAGCAGTTCTTC
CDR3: CASSLTGWGLAGGNEQFF

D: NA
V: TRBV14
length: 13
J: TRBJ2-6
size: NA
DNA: TGTGCCAGCAGCCAATTCCTAGCCAACGTCCTGACTTTC
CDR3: CASSQFLANVLTF

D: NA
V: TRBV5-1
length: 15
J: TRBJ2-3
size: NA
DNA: TGCGCCAGCAGCTTTCGAGAACCTAGCACAGATACGCAGTATTTT
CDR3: CASSFREPSTDTQYF

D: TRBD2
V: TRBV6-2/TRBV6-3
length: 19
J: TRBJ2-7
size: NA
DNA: TGTGCCAGCAGTTACCCCTTTGGCGGGGGGACAAGGAGCTCCTACGAGCAGTACTTC
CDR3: CASSYPFGGGTRSSYEQYF

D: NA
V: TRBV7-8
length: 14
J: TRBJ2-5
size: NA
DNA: TGTGCCAGCAGCGGAGGGGTCTTAGGGGAGACCCAGTACTTC
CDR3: CASSGGVLGETQYF

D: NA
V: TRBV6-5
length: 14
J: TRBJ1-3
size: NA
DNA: TGTGCCAGCAGGACGACAGTCTCTGGAAACACCATATATTTT
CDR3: CASRTTVSGNTIYF

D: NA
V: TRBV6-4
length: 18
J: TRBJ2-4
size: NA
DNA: TGTGCCAGCACCTCCCAGGTAGATAGAAGACTAGCCAAAAACATTCAGTACTTC
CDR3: CASTSQVDRRLAKNIQYF

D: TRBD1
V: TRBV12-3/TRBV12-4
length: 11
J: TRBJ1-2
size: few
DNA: TGTGCCAGCGGACAGGCATGGGGCTACACCTTC
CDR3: CASGQAWGYTF

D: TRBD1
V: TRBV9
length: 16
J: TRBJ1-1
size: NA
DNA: TGTGCCAGCAGCGTAGGGGAGGGACAGGGCTACACTGAAGCTTTCTTT
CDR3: CASSVGEGQGYTEAFF

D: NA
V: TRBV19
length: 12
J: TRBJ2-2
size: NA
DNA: TGTGCCAGTAGTACCCGAACCGGGGAGCTGTTTTTT
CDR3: CASSTRTGELFF

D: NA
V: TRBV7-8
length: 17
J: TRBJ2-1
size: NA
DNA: TGTGCCAGCAGCTCACCTCAGCGTTCAAGCTCCTACAATGAGCAGTTCTTC
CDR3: CASSSPQRSSSYNEQFF

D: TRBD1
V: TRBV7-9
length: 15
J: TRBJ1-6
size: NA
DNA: TGTGCCAGCAGCTCCACAGGGGCCTATAATTCACCCCTCCACTTT
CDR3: CASSSTGAYNSPLHF

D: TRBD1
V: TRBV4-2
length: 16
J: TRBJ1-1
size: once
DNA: TGTGCCAGCAGCGCGGGACAGGGGGGATTGAACACTGAAGCTTTCTTT
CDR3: CASSAGQGGLNTEAFF

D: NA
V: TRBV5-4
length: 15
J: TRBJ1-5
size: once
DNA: TGTGCCAGCAGCGCCTCCCGGGGGCAGAATCAGCCCCAGCATTTT
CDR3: CASSASRGQNQPQHF

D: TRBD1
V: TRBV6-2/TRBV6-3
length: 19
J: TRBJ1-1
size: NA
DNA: TGTGCCAGCAGTTACGAAGGGGGGACAGCTGGAGTGATGAACACTGAAGCTTTCTTT
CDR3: CASSYEGGTAGVMNTEAFF

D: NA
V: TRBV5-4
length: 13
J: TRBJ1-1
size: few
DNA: TGTGCCAGCAGCGAGACCCGAGGCACTGAAGCTTTCTTT
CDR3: CASSETRGTEAFF

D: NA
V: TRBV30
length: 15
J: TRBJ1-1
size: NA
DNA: TGTGCCTGGAGTGTACTGGGGGGCCGGAACACTGAAGCTTTCTTT
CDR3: CAWSVLGGRNTEAFF

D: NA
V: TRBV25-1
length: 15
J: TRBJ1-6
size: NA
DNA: TGTGCCAGCAGTAATGCCGGGGCAGGAAATTCACCCCTCCACTTT
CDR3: CASSNAGAGNSPLHF

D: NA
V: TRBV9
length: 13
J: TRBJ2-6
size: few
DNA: TGTGCCAGCAGCGACTCTGGGGCCAACGTCCTGACTTTC
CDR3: CASSDSGANVLTF

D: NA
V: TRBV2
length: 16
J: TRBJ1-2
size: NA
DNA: TGTGCCAGCAGTGAAGTCCTGGGAACTGCTAACTATGGCTACACCTTC
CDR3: CASSEVLGTANYGYTF

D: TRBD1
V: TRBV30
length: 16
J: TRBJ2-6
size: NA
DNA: TGTGCCTGGAGTCAGGGGGCTGGTGCAGGGGCCAACGTCCTGACTTTC
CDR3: CAWSQGAGAGANVLTF

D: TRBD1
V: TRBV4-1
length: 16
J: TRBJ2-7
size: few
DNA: TGCGCCAGCAGCCCAGGGAACCGGGACAGGGACTACGAGCAGTACTTC
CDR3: CASSPGNRDRDYEQYF

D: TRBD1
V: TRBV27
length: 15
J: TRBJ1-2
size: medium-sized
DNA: TGTGCCAGCAGTCACCGGGACAGTAGAAACTATGGCTACACCTTC
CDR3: CASSHRDSRNYGYTF

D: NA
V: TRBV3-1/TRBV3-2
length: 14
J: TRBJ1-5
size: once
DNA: TGTGCCAGCAGCCAAGGGTCGATGAGTCAGCCCCAGCATTTT
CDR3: CASSQGSMSQPQHF

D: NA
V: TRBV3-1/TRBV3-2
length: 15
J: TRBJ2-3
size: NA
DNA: TGTGCCAGCAGCCAAGATAACAGCCGCACTGATACGCAGTATTTT
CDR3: CASSQDNSRTDTQYF

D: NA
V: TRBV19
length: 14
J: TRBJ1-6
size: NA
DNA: TGTGCCAGTAGTATAGATGGCAGCTATTCACCCCTCCACTTT
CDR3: CASSIDGSYSPLHF

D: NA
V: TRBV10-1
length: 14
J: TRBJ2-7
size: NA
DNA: TGCGCCAGCAGTGAGTCATCTGCCGCCTACGAGCAGTACTTC
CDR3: CASSESSAAYEQYF

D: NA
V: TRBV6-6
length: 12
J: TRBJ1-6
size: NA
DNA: TGTGCCAGCGAGGCCCAGGCGTCACCCCTCCACTTT
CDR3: CASEAQASPLHF

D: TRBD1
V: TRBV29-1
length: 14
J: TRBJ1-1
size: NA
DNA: TGCAGCGTGGGGACAGGAGGGCTCGACACTGAAGCTTTCTTT
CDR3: CSVGTGGLDTEAFF

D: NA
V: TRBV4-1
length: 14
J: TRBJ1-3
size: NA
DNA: TGCGCCAGCAGCCGAGGAGATTCTGGAAACACCATATATTTT
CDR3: CASSRGDSGNTIYF

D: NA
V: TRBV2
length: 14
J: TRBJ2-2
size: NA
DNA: TGTGCCAGCAGTGTGGGGCTAGCTACCGGGGAGCTGTTTTTT
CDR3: CASSVGLATGELFF

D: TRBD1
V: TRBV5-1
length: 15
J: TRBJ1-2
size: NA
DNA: TGCGCCAGCAGCTTGGGGCCGGGACAGGGGAGTGGCTACACCTTC
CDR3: CASSLGPGQGSGYTF